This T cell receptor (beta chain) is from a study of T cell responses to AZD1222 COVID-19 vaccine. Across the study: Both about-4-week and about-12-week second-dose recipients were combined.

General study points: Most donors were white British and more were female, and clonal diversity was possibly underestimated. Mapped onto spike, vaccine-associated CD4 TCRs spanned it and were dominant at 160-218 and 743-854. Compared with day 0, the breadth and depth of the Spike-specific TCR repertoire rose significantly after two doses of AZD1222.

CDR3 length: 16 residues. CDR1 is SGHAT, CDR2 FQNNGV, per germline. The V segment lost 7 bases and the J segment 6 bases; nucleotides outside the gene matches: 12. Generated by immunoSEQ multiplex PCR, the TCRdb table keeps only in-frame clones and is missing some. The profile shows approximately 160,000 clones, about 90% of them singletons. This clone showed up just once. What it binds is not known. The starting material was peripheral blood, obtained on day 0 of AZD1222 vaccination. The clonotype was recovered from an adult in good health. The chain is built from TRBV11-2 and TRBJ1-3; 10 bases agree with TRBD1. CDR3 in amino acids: CASTPATGGKVNTIYF. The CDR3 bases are TGTGCCAGCACCCCAGCGACAGGGGGCAAGGTAAACACCATATATTTT.